Following are 27 T cell receptor beta chains from one sample sequenced in a study of T cell responses to AZD1222 COVID-19 vaccine. Some clones are missing from TCRdb's copy, which holds only in-frame ones; the method was immunoSEQ multiplex PCR. Among about 100,000 clones listed, around nine tenths were seen once. This specimen consisted of peripheral blood, obtained on day 0 of AZD1222 vaccination. The receptors shown here come from an adult in good health.

The count of this clone is one. The chain combines TRBV2 with TRBJ1-2, with D perhaps matching TRBD1 (6 bases). The CDR3 totals 13 residues. V was trimmed by 2 bases and J by 5 bases, leaving 9 bases between them. Germline CDR1 and CDR2: SNHLY and FYNNEI. Here the CDR3 reads CASSESGVYGYTF. Written as DNA, the CDR3 is TGTGCCAGCAGTGAATCAGGGGTATATGGCTACACCTTC.

This chain joins TRBV24-1 and TRBJ2-3; possibly TRBD2 for D (5 bases). The germline V gene encodes CDR1 KGHDR and CDR2 SFDVKD. V was shortened by 4 bases and J by 3 bases, with 13 bases between the two germline ends. This CDR3 has 15 amino acids. The CDR3 reads CATSDPGSVTDTQYF. The CDR3 bases are TGTGCCACCAGTGACCCGGGGAGCGTTACAGATACGCAGTATTTT.

This chain uses TRBV6-5 with TRBJ1-1; no reliable D call. Germline CDR1 MNHEY, CDR2 SVGAGI. Deletions cut 8 bases from V and 4 bases from J, with 11 bases between. The length of the CDR3 is 12 residues. CDR3 sequence reads: CASGDSSTEAFF. The CDR3 DNA reads as TGTGCCAGCGGGGATTCGAGCACTGAAGCTTTCTTT.

The chain has TRBV7-8 and TRBJ1-2; TRBD1 aligns across 9 bases. Trimming took 3 bases from V and 6 from J; bases not matched to a gene: 5. This CDR3 region has 14 residues. Germline CDR1 SGHVS, CDR2 FQNEAQ. CDR3 nucleotides: TGTGCCAGCAGCTTTACCGGGACAGGGAATGGCTACACCTTC. It specifies CASSFTGTGNGYTF.

CDR3 nucleotide sequence: TGCGCCAGCAGTGTAGGACAGGGAGTAGCCGGCGGGGAGCTGTTTTTT. Its translation is CASSVGQGVAGGELFF. J is TRBJ2-2 and V is TRBV10-1; TRBD1 matches at 8 bases. CDR1 is WNHNN and CDR2 is SYGVQD in the germline V gene (reference sequence). Trimming removed 4 bases from V and 7 bases from J; junction bases left unmatched: 11. CDR3 length equals 16 residues.

The V call is TRBV25-1, the J call TRBJ2-4, with D possibly matching TRBD2 (5 bases). The germline gives CDR1 MGHDK, CDR2 SYGVNS. The CDR3 runs 14 residues. Trimming removed 3 bases at V and 8 bases at J, with 14 bases between. Written as DNA, the CDR3 is TGTGCCAGCAGTGAGCCGGGGAGCACCCACATTCAGTACTTC. This encodes CASSEPGSTHIQYF.

The chain couples TRBV7-7 to TRBJ2-5, with D possibly TRBD1 on 5 matching bases. V was cut by 2 bases and J by 3 bases, with 10 bases left in between. This CDR3 has 14 residues. From germline, CDR1 is SSHAT and CDR2 FNYEAQ (reference sequence). The CDR3 region has the DNA TGTGCCAGCAGCTTAAATGGGGCTGAAGAGACCCAGTACTTC. Protein: CASSLNGAEETQYF.

This sequence joins TRBV11-3 and TRBJ1-1, with TRBD1 identical over 7 bases. Germline loops: CDR1 SGHNT, CDR2 YENEEA. This CDR3 has 15 amino acids. J was trimmed by 1 base and V by 4 bases; bases with no gene match: 6. The chain's CDR3 is CASSSPDRKNTEAFF. The DNA for the CDR3 is TGTGCCAGCAGCTCTCCGGACAGGAAGAACACTGAAGCTTTCTTT.

Concerning this clone itself: Distinct nucleotide sequences in the sample also encode this CDR3. The chain recombines TRBV11-2 with TRBJ2-1, with D hard to call. Germline V gene lookup returns CDR1 SGHAT and CDR2 FQNNGV. V shed 0 bases and J shed 7 bases, with 4 bases lying between them. This CDR3 has 12 amino acids. CDR3 sequence: CASSLDRNEQFF. The CDR3 DNA sequence: TGTGCCAGCAGCTTAGATAGGAATGAGCAGTTCTTC.

V usage is TRBV29-1 and J usage is TRBJ2-5; D unresolved. Trimming removed 6 bases from V and 5 bases from J, with 10 bases in between. The V gene's germline CDR1 is SQVTM and CDR2 ANQGSEA. The CDR3 has 11 residues. CDR3 loop: CSVAELETQYF. The CDR3 DNA reads as TGCAGCGTCGCAGAGCTGGAGACCCAGTACTTC.

V gene TRBV5-4 combines with J gene TRBJ1-1; no clear D gene. Germline V gene lookup returns CDR1 SGHNT and CDR2 YYREEE (reference sequence). CDR3 length: 12 amino acids. V lost 0 bases and J lost 4, with 4 bases in between. DNA for the CDR3: TGTGCCAGCAGCTTGGACCGCACTGAAGCTTTCTTT. This translates into CASSLDRTEAFF.

V is TRBV3-1 (or the pseudogene TRBV3-2) and J is TRBJ2-1, with 7 bases identical to TRBD2. The germline CDR1 and CDR2 sequences are LGHDT and YNNKEL (reference sequence). The CDR3 runs to 16 residues. V shed 4 bases, J shed 0 bases, and the junction held 6 bases outside the gene matches. CDR3 coding DNA: TGTGCCAGCAGCCTCCGGGGAGGGACCTCCTACAATGAGCAGTTCTTC. Protein product: CASSLRGGTSYNEQFF.

The chain is built from TRBV5-4 and TRBJ1-1; 10 nucleotides line up with TRBD1. CDR3 length: 16 amino acids. With V trimmed by 7 bases and J by 2 bases, 11 bases remained unmatched. Germline loops: CDR1 SGHNT, CDR2 YYREEE (reference sequence). CDR3 nucleotides: TGTGCCAGCCACCCTGTTGACAGGGGGCTCAACACTGAAGCTTTCTTT. The encoded protein is CASHPVDRGLNTEAFF.

The V gene is TRBV11-2, the J gene TRBJ2-4, with a tentative D call TRBD2 (5 bases). Trimming shortened V by 2 bases and J by 0 bases, and 20 bases separated the two germline ends. The V gene's germline CDR1 is SGHAT and CDR2 FQNNGV. This CDR3 contains 19 residues. Written as DNA, the CDR3 is TGTGCCAGCAGCTTACCCATGGAGCAACCGGAGGTAGCCAAAAACATTCAGTACTTC. Protein: CASSLPMEQPEVAKNIQYF. Drawing the rest from reference TRBV11-2 and TRBJ2-4, the complete variable domain is EAGVAQSPRYKIIEKRQSVAFWCNPISGHATLYWYQQILGQGPKLLIQFQNNGVVDDSQLPKDRFSAERLKGVDSTLKIQPAKLEDSAVYLCASSLPMEQPEVAKNIQYFGAGTRLSVL.

The rearrangement links TRBV30 to TRBJ1-1, with TRBD1 as a possible D gene (6 bases). The germline V gene encodes CDR1 GTSNPN and CDR2 SVGIG (reference sequence). V lost 3 bases and J 1 base, leaving 9 bases between the germline ends. This CDR3 contains 13 residues. Written as DNA, the CDR3 is TGTGCCTGGAGGTGGGGGCCGAACACTGAAGCTTTCTTT. Amino acid sequence: CAWRWGPNTEAFF.

This clone was picked up one time. The chain carries TRBV5-1 and TRBJ2-2; 7 positions agree with TRBD1. Germline V gene sequence: CDR1 SGHRS, CDR2 YFSETQ. CDR3 length: 14 amino acids. V lost 4 bases to trimming and J lost 1 base; unmatched junction nucleotides: 1. CDR3: CASSRDRNTGELFF. Here the CDR3 DNA reads TGCGCCAGCAGCAGGGACAGGAACACCGGGGAGCTGTTTTTT.

The chain recombines TRBV6-1 with TRBJ1-1; D possibly corresponds to TRBD1 (5 bases). The V end was cut by 1 base, the J end by 1 base, with 10 bases between. The V gene's germline CDR1 is MNHNS and CDR2 SASEGT. The CDR3 runs to 15 residues. The CDR3 reads CASSEGQGGNTEAFF. CDR3 in DNA: TGTGCCAGCAGTGAAGGTCAGGGAGGGAACACTGAAGCTTTCTTT.

This chain connects TRBV12-3 or TRBV12-4 to TRBJ1-1; D not resolved. The CDR3 runs to 12 residues. V was clipped by 6 bases and J by 2 bases, with 7 bases between them. DNA for the CDR3: TGTGCCAGCAGGTTTAGTAACACTGAAGCTTTCTTT. Its protein product is CASRFSNTEAFF.

The chain combines TRBV7-8 with TRBJ2-5, with D tentatively TRBD1 or TRBD2 (6 bases each). V dropped 6 bases and J dropped 5 bases, with 19 bases sitting between them. Looked up from germline, CDR1 is SGHVS and CDR2 is FQNEAQ. The CDR3 has 15 amino acids. CDR3 amino acids: CASRYTRGVGETQYF. The CDR3 DNA follows: TGTGCCAGCAGATATACTAGGGGGGTCGGCGAGACCCAGTACTTC.

The chain couples TRBV6-6 to TRBJ2-7; tentative D call: TRBD1 (6 bases). The V end was cut by 6 bases, the J end by 3 bases, with 18 bases between. The CDR3 is made up of 15 amino acids. Germline V lookup: CDR1 MNHNY, CDR2 SVGAGI (reference sequence). The CDR3 loop is CASRTAGTNFYEQYF. CDR3 bases: TGTGCCAGCAGAACCGCCGGGACAAATTTCTACGAGCAGTACTTC.

This chain links TRBV4-1 with TRBJ2-7, with 8 bases aligning to TRBD1. Germline V gene data show CDR1 as MGHRA and CDR2 as YSYEKL. The J segment lost 2 bases and the V segment lost 1 base, leaving 7 bases of the junction unmatched. The CDR3 totals 16 residues. The CDR3 DNA reads TGCGCCAGCAGCCAAGGCGCGGACAGGGTGACCTACGAGCAGTACTTC. Translated, it gives CASSQGADRVTYEQYF.

This chain connects TRBV7-2 to TRBJ1-5; D is possibly TRBD1 (5 bases). Deletions cut 1 base from V and 0 bases from J, with 19 bases between. Germline CDR1 SGHTA, CDR2 FQGNSA. The length of the CDR3 is 19 residues. The CDR3 region has the DNA TGTGCCAGCAGCTTAGACGGGGGAGCAGGCGGATATAGCAATCAGCCCCAGCATTTT. It encodes CASSLDGGAGGYSNQPQHF.

About this clone itself: Other DNA sequences in this sample translate to the same CDR3. V and J are TRBV19 and TRBJ1-2; no reliable D call. Germline lookup yields CDR1 LNHDA and CDR2 SQIVND (reference sequence). V shed 7 bases and J shed 4 bases, with 13 bases lying between them. The CDR3 spans 13 residues. The CDR3 DNA is TGTGCCAGTACCTCCCCAAGCGTCTATGGCTACACCTTC. Translated, it gives CASTSPSVYGYTF.

The chain is built from TRBV5-1 and TRBJ1-2; D unresolved. Germline CDR1 SGHRS, CDR2 YFSETQ. The CDR3 is 13 residues long. The germline V and J ends were trimmed by 0 bases and 4 bases, with 7 bases remaining between them. The CDR3 protein is CASSLEEFYGYTF. CDR3 coding DNA: TGCGCCAGCAGCTTGGAGGAGTTCTATGGCTACACCTTC.

In this sample, this clone turned up once. Within the sample, other DNA sequences also encode this same CDR3. The chain joins TRBV12-5 to TRBJ1-6; D is unresolved. This CDR3 spans 18 amino acids. V shed 0 bases and J shed 10 bases, with 22 bases lying between them. CDR1 is LGHNT and CDR2 is FRNRAP in the germline V gene. The CDR3 DNA is TGTGCTAGTGGTTTGGTACCATCTACAGATGTTTCGGGCTCACCCCTCCACTTT. Translating gives CASGLVPSTDVSGSPLHF.

The gene calls are TRBV6-1 and TRBJ2-7; the match to TRBD1 covers 10 bases. Trimming removed 3 bases from V and 5 bases from J; junction bases left unmatched: 1. CDR3 length: 13 residues. Germline V gives CDR1 MNHNS, CDR2 SASEGT. This CDR3 reads CASSEDRGDEQYF. The CDR3 DNA sequence: TGTGCCAGCAGTGAGGACAGGGGGGACGAGCAGTACTTC.

The gene calls are TRBV6-2 or TRBV6-3 and TRBJ2-3; 10 nucleotides line up with TRBD2. The CDR3 contains 16 residues. V lost 6 bases and J lost 4; bases outside the gene matches: 10. Germline CDR1 MNHEY, CDR2 SVGEGT. For the CDR3, the DNA is TGTGCCAGCAGCTCACTAGCGGGGTCTGGGGCAGATACGCAGTATTTT. Its translation: CASSSLAGSGADTQYF.